This entry concerns a single T cell receptor beta chain. There is no known antigen for this receptor. Base qualities are not at hand, and no much larger clone is one base apart. This sample was included in a study of shared clonotypes between healthy human individuals (dated by TCRdb to between 2020 and 2021). Regarding the complete study: A few men and a couple of women, aged 18 to 49 years, made up the cohort. Per donor, leukapheresis produced somewhere between about 0.9 and 9.5 billion PBMCs. Different laboratories and diverse techniques were used to prepare libraries and sequence TCR repertoires, to increase sequencing depth and limit assay-specific biases. To estimate repertoire size and how much clonotypes are shared between individuals, the study performed deep sequencing of blood TCR repertoires from about five healthy adults. For each donor, three plates each were used for CD4 naive and CD4 memory, two plates were used for CD8 naive, and one plate was used for CD8 memory.

Using the deep immunoSEQ assay, TCR CDR3 regions were amplified from genomic DNA by multiplex PCR. Extracted genomic DNA from each cell subset was distributed evenly across all wells of several immunoSEQ 96-well plates, and each plate was treated as a replicate. For sorted subsets, approximately 210 ng genomic DNA, equal to approximately 30,000 T cell genomes, was loaded into each replicate PCR. The purified libraries were quantified using a Qubit 3.0 fluorometer, sized with a Bioanalyzer 2100, and then quantified again using the KAPA Library Quantification kit. Each immunoSEQ 96-well plate was sequenced on its own single-read 150-cycle Illumina NextSeq 550 flow cell. Per the authors' processing: Because only junctional sequences without quality scores were contained in the immunoSEQ output, filtering matching that applied to full-length reads could not be performed. To assign V/J genes and CDR3, sequences were annotated against IMGT germline references using PyIR, a Python wrapper for IgBLAST v1.9. Reads were filtered out if the reads had weak V/J assignments (E-value above 1e-6), no CDR3, stop codons, out-of-frame junctions, or ambiguous translated residues. V3J clonotypes were defined by identical inferred V gene, J gene, and CDR3 amino acid sequence. Percentage overlap between repertoires was calculated by dividing the number of shared unique clonotypes by the size of the smaller repertoire. RTK rarefaction, the Chao1 estimator, and Recon v2.1 estimates of unobserved clonotypes were used to assess repertoire richness. OLGA was used to compute generation probabilities for all TCRbeta clonotypes that the gDNA method yielded from a handful of donors. What TCRdb holds here is the immuneACCESS table cut down to in-frame rearrangements. Part of the clones is not present; checked against another copy, under half of the missing clones reflect an unresolved V gene, and the others are unexplained. The V and J calls and clone size come from that table; D and trimming were worked out from the DNA. This sample comprises about 2 million clones, approximately 95% of them detected only once. The ten largest clones add up to approximately 1% of the sample.

CD8 naive samples consisted of CD45RO-negative cells that were positively selected for CCR7, yielding a CD45RA+CCR7+ population without TemRA cells. Donors were healthy HIV-negative adults with no recently reported acute infections or vaccinations. All donors were Caucasian adults living in Nashville, Tennessee, USA. After blood collection by leukapheresis, PBMCs were isolated using Ficoll-Histopaque density gradient centrifugation and then cryopreserved in the vapor phase of liquid nitrogen. Purity and quantity of every magnetically sorted T cell population were checked by analytical flow cytometry. From each sorted fraction, genomic DNA was isolated and quantified by UV absorbance on a Nanodrop 2000c. CDR1 LNHDA and CDR2 SQIVND are derived from the germline V gene (reference sequence). The V and J ends are trimmed by 5 bases and 3 bases, leaving 16 bases between them. The CDR3, from cysteine to phenylalanine, totals 15 residues. CDR3 DNA is the only sequence kept; it has 45 bases, read in frame from the first base.

Summary of the overall study and its limitations: Pairwise subsampling indicated that sequencing depth was expected to affect the degree of clonotype sharing among donors. Compared with non-shared clonotypes, the clonotypes found in all four sorted-subset donors had higher generation probabilities. Because the study included a small number of donors, the genetic and exposure-history diversity represented was limited. Sampling was restricted to blood, and TCR repertoires in tissue are likely to differ from TCR repertoires in blood. Estimated clonotype richness was generally larger for naive than for memory subsets. Rarefaction of sorted-subset datasets indicated incomplete sequencing despite the large sequencing depth. When a handful of donors were compared, the shared fraction of clonotypes was 5% to 6.5% for naive CD4, 3% to 4% for naive CD8, 2.3% for memory CD4, and under 0.5% for memory CD8.

The chain joins TRBV19 to TRBJ1-2, with the D gene call left open. This clonotype was obtained from a man aged 18 to 29 in good health. Sequencing was performed on naive CD8+ T cells sorted from blood. The intended sense of this specimen's cell subset or site label: CD45RA+CCR7+. The nucleotides read TGTGCCAGTAGTTCAATATTAGACCCCGACTATGGCTACACCTTC. Its translation reads: CASSSILDPDYGYTF.